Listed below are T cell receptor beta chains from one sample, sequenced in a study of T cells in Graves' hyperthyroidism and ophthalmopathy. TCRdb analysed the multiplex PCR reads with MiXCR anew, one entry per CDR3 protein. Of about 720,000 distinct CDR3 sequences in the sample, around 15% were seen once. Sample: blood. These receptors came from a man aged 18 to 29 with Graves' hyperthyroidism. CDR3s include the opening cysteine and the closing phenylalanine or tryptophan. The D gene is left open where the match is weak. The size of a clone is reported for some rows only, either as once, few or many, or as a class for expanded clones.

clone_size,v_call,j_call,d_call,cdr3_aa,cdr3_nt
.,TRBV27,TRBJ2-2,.,CASREGAVWTGELFF,TGTGCCAGCAGGGAGGGGGCAGTATGGACCGGGGAGCTGTTTTTT
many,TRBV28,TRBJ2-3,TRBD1,CASSSRGQGTDTQYF,TGTGCCAGCAGTTCCAGGGGGCAAGGAACAGATACGCAGTATTTT
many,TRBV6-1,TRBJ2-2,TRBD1,CASSVTGTNTGELFF,TGTGCCAGCAGTGTGACAGGGACGAACACCGGGGAGCTGTTTTTT
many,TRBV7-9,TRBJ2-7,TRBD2,CASSLSQRGSYEQYF,TGTGCCAGCAGCTTAAGTCAGCGGGGCTCCTACGAGCAGTACTTC
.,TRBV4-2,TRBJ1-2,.,CASSQDPGDLAEGYTF,TGTGCCAGCAGCCAAGACCCGGGTGACTTGGCGGAGGGCTACACCTTC
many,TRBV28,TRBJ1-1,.,CASGFEREDTEAFF,TGTGCCAGCGGCTTCGAGAGGGAGGACACTGAAGCTTTCTTT
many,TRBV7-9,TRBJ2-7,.,CASSPIGGEQYF,TGTGCCAGCAGCCCTATCGGAGGCGAGCAGTACTTC
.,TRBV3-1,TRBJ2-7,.,CASSQVDLRGSYEQYF,TGTGCCAGCAGCCAAGTGGACCTCAGAGGCTCCTACGAGCAGTACTTC
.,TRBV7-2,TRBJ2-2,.,CASSLDVGITGELFF,TGTGCCAGCAGCTTAGATGTAGGGATCACCGGGGAGCTGTTTTTT
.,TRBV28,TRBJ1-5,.,CASRATGGLSNQPQHF,TGTGCCAGCAGGGCCACGGGGGGACTTAGCAATCAGCCCCAGCATTTT
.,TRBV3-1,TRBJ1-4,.,CASSQDGVEKLFF,TGTGCCAGCAGCCAAGATGGAGTTGAAAAACTGTTTTTT
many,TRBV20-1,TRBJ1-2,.,CSATPGRPNYGYTF,TGCAGTGCCACACCGGGACGTCCTAACTATGGCTACACCTTC
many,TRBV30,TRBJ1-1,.,CARREGASGTEAFF,TGTGCTCGGAGAGAAGGGGCCTCGGGGACTGAAGCTTTCTTT
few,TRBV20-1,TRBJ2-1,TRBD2,CSARGGGQAGGYNEQFF,TGCAGTGCTAGAGGAGGAGGGCAAGCGGGGGGTTACAATGAGCAGTTCTTC
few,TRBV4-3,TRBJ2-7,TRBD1,CASSQEGQMPYEQYF,TGCGCCAGCAGCCAAGAGGGACAGATGCCCTACGAGCAGTACTTC
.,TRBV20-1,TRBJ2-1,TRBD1,CSARSQPQGQGVEQFF,TGCAGTGCTAGATCCCAACCTCAAGGACAGGGTGTGGAGCAGTTCTTC
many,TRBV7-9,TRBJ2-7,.,CASSLVPLSYEQYF,TGTGCCAGCAGCTTAGTCCCACTCTCCTACGAGCAGTACTTC
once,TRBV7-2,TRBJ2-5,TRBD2,CASSLRLATETQYF,TGTGCCAGCAGCTTAAGACTAGCGACGGAGACCCAGTACTTC
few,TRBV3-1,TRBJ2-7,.,CASSQRTQLYEQYF,TGTGCCAGCAGCCAACGGACCCAACTCTACGAGCAGTACTTC
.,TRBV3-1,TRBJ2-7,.,CASSQRSSYEQYF,TGTGCCAGCAGCCAACGTAGCTCCTACGAGCAGTACTTC
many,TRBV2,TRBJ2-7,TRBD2,CASRTSGTSYEQYF,TGTGCCAGCAGGACTAGCGGGACTTCCTACGAGCAGTACTTC
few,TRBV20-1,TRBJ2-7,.,CSARDGAEQYF,TGCAGTGCTAGAGATGGCGCCGAGCAGTACTTC
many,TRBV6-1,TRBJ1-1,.,CASSVPGPEAFF,TGTGCCAGCAGTGTACCTGGCCCTGAAGCTTTCTTT
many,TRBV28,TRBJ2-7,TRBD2,CASSLWEKRLAGGPMEQYF,TGTGCCAGCAGCCTATGGGAGAAGCGACTAGCGGGAGGGCCGATGGAGCAGTACTTC
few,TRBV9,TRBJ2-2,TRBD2,CASSATLAANTGELFF,TGTGCCAGCAGCGCTACACTAGCGGCAAACACCGGGGAGCTGTTTTTT
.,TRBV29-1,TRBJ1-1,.,CSVVGVNTEAFF,TGCAGCGTTGTGGGAGTGAACACTGAAGCTTTCTTT
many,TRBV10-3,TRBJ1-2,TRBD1,CAISTGGSNYGYTF,TGTGCCATCAGCACAGGGGGCTCGAACTATGGCTACACCTTC
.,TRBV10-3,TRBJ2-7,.,CAISDLGGVYEQYF,TGTGCCATCAGTGACCTAGGGGGGGTCTACGAGCAGTACTTC
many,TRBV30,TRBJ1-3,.,CAWSAGGGGNTIYF,TGTGCCTGGAGTGCAGGTGGCGGAGGAAACACCATATATTTT
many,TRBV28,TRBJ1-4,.,CASKEGFKKLFF,TGTGCCAGCAAAGAGGGTTTTAAGAAACTGTTTTTT
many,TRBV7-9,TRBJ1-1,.,CASSAGWDEAFF,TGTGCCAGCAGCGCGGGGTGGGATGAAGCTTTCTTT
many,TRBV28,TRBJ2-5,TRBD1,CASSGQGWQETQYF,TGTGCCAGCAGCGGACAGGGTTGGCAAGAGACCCAGTACTTC
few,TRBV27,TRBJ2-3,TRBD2,CASSVAGGAYTQYF,TGTGCCAGCAGTGTAGCGGGAGGGGCCTATACGCAGTATTTT
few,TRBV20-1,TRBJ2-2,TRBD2,CSAALAGVTGELFF,TGCAGTGCCGCACTAGCGGGGGTTACCGGGGAGCTGTTTTTT
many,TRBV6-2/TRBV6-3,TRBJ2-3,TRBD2,CASSQTSGRSGDTQYF,TGTGCCAGCAGCCAGACTAGCGGGAGATCTGGAGATACGCAGTATTTT
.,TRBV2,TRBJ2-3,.,CASSAPPRGVNTDTQYF,TGTGCCAGCAGTGCACCCCCGCGGGGAGTGAACACAGATACGCAGTATTTT
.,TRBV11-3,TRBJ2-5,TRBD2,CASSLELAGVPKYF,TGTGCCAGCAGCTTAGAACTAGCGGGAGTACCAAAGTACTTC
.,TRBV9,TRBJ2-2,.,CASRGDSPAGELFF,TGTGCCAGCAGGGGGGACTCGCCCGCCGGGGAGCTGTTTTTT